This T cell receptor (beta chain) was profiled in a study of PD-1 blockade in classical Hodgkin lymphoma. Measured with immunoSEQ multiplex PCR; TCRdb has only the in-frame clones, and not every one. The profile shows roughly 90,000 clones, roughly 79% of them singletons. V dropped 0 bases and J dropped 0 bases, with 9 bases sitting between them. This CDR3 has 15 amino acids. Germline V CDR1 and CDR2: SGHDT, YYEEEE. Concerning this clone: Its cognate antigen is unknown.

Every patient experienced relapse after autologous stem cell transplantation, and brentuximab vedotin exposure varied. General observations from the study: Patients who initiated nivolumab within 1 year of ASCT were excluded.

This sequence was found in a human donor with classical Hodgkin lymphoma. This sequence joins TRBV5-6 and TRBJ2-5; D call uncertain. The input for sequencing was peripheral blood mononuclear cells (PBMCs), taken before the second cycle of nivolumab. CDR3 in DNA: TGTGCCAGCAGCTTGGCTCGCCGGTACCAAGAGACCCAGTACTTC. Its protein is CASSLARRYQETQYF.